Sequencing of this T cell receptor (beta chain) was carried out in a study of T cell responses to AZD1222 COVID-19 vaccine. Whole-study results and caveats: Unmutated variant regions are reportedly targeted by nearly half of spike-specific TCRs. Researchers took repertoire samples only after the peak T cell response had come. With dominance at 160-218 and 743-854, vaccine-associated CD4 TCRs spanned spike.

Profiled with immunoSEQ multiplex PCR; TCRdb holds only in-frame clones, not every one. There are 150,000 to 200,000 clones in the sample; approximately 90% occur only once, and 1.3% lies in the top ten. Worth noting for this clone: Its antigen remains unidentified.

The germline V gene has CDR1 GTSNPN and CDR2 SVGIG (reference sequence). V gave up 0 bases and J gave up 10 bases, with 15 bases separating them. The CDR3 is made up of 13 amino acids. The sequencing here drew on peripheral blood, taken 28 days after the second AZD1222 dose. This sequence joins TRBV30 and TRBJ1-1; D unclear. This TCR was recovered from an adult who received the AZD1222 COVID-19 vaccine. CDR3 amino acids: CAWSVGNTEGAFF. The DNA of the CDR3 is TGTGCCTGGAGTGTGGGGAACACTGAGGGAGCTTTCTTT.